Listed below are T cell receptor beta chains from one sample, sequenced in a study of graft-versus-host responses after intestinal transplantation. Their recognized antigens are unknown. This table comes from immunoSEQ multiplex PCR, and its TCRdb copy is limited to in-frame clones, with some not included. The table has roughly 130,000 clones, approximately 91% seen once. The sample consisted of unstimulated CD4+ T cells sorted from spleen or lymph node cells, taken before intestinal transplant. These receptors all stem from a human donor who received an intestinal transplant. Both conserved end residues are part of each CDR3. The D gene is left open where the match is weak. The size entry is marked missing in some rows and otherwise reads once, few, many or a size class.

clone size,V gene,D gene,J gene,CDR3 DNA,CDR3 protein
NA,TRBV10-3,NA,TRBJ2-7,TGTGCCATCGGGGGGCGCGTCCACGAGCAGTACTTC,CAIGGRVHEQYF
once,TRBV7-3,NA,TRBJ2-5,TGTGCCAGCAGCTTAATAGCGGCGCAAGAGACCCAGTACTTC,CASSLIAAQETQYF
NA,TRBV5-3,NA,TRBJ2-5,TGTGCCACCTTTAGGACACCACCGGCGGAACCACAAGAGACCCAGTACTTC,CATFRTPPAEPQETQYF
NA,TRBV2,NA,TRBJ2-1,TGTGCCAGCAGTGATTTCGCCAGCGCCGGCCAGTTCTTC,CASSDFASAGQFF
NA,TRBV11-2,NA,TRBJ2-7,TGTGCCAGCAGGCCTCTGAGCTCCTACGAGCAGTACTTC,CASRPLSSYEQYF
NA,TRBV5-6,TRBD1,TRBJ2-2,TGTGCCAGCAGCTTGTCGGCTGGGACAGGGTGGTTCGGGGAGCTGTTTTTT,CASSLSAGTGWFGELFF
NA,TRBV4-2,NA,TRBJ2-7,TGTGCCAGCAGCCAACAACCAGGGACGCTATCCTACGAGCAGTACTTC,CASSQQPGTLSYEQYF
NA,TRBV28,TRBD1,TRBJ2-4,TGTGCCAGCAGGGGCCAGGGACAGAACATTCAGTACTTC,CASRGQGQNIQYF
NA,TRBV19,NA,TRBJ2-5,TGTGCCAGTAGTCGACTGTACCAAGAGACCCAGTACTTC,CASSRLYQETQYF
NA,TRBV28,NA,TRBJ2-6,TGTGCCACCACTTGGGACGTCTCTGGGGCCAACGTCCTGACTTTC,CATTWDVSGANVLTF
once,TRBV21-1,NA,TRBJ1-1,TGTGCCAGCAGCAAAGAAGCCAAGGAGGCCGAAGCTTTCTTT,CASSKEAKEAEAFF
NA,TRBV28,NA,TRBJ2-5,TGTGCCAGCAGTTTTTCATCCGGGTACCAAGAGACCCAGTACTTC,CASSFSSGYQETQYF
NA,TRBV5-1,TRBD2,TRBJ2-7,TGCGCCAGCAGCTTCGCCGGACTAGCGGGAGTCGAGCAGTACTTC,CASSFAGLAGVEQYF
NA,TRBV6-5,NA,TRBJ2-3,TGTGCCAGCAGTTACTCCCCAGCGACCACAGATACGCAGTATTTT,CASSYSPATTDTQYF
NA,TRBV19,TRBD1,TRBJ1-2,TGTGCCAGTACCCGACAGGGGGCAAACTATGGCTACACCTTC,CASTRQGANYGYTF
once,TRBV19,NA,TRBJ1-4,TGTGCCAGTAGTATTTTAGGTAATGAAAAACTGTTTTTT,CASSILGNEKLFF
NA,TRBV19,NA,TRBJ2-5,TGTGCCAGTAGTAATCAGGGAGAGACCCAGTACTTC,CASSNQGETQYF
once,TRBV9,NA,TRBJ1-4,TGTGCCAGCAGCCACGGGGGAATGGACGAAAAACTGTTTTTT,CASSHGGMDEKLFF
NA,TRBV27,TRBD2,TRBJ2-2,TGTGCCAGCAGTCCCTCCTACCTTAGCGGGGGCGGGGAGCTGTTTTTT,CASSPSYLSGGGELFF
NA,TRBV11-1,NA,TRBJ2-3,TGTGCCAGCAGGTCTAGCACAGATACGCAGTATTTT,CASRSSTDTQYF
NA,TRBV30,TRBD1,TRBJ1-6,TGTGCCTGGAATGCAGGGGGCGCGTCACCCCTCCACTTT,CAWNAGGASPLHF
NA,TRBV28,NA,TRBJ1-2,TGTGCCAGCAGTTTATACAGCGACTATGGCTACACCTTC,CASSLYSDYGYTF
NA,TRBV18,NA,TRBJ2-6,TGTGCCAGCTCACGGAGCAGGGACTTAGGAGGGGCCAACGTCCTGACTTTC,CASSRSRDLGGANVLTF
once,TRBV7-9,NA,TRBJ1-1,TGTGCCAGCAGCCCCCACGACGGAAGGAGGAACACTGAAGCTTTCTTT,CASSPHDGRRNTEAFF
NA,TRBV6-6,TRBD1,TRBJ1-2,TGTGCCAGCAGCCGACAGGGAATGGATGCTGGCTACACCTTC,CASSRQGMDAGYTF
NA,TRBV30,NA,TRBJ2-5,TGTGCCTGGACCCCAGGGCAGGGGGAGACCCAGTACTTC,CAWTPGQGETQYF
NA,TRBV11-2,NA,TRBJ1-3,TGTGCCAGCAGCTTAGGGCGCTCTGGAAACACCATATATTTT,CASSLGRSGNTIYF
NA,TRBV19,TRBD2,TRBJ2-1,TGTGCCAGTATCGAGGGAGGGCAGCCTGTCGATGAGCAGTTCTTC,CASIEGGQPVDEQFF
once,TRBV11-2,NA,TRBJ2-5,TGTGCCAGCAGCCCCTTGGCCGGACGGCAAGAGACCCAGTACTTC,CASSPLAGRQETQYF
NA,TRBV2,NA,TRBJ2-6,TGTGCCAGCAGTGAGGGCAGGGTAGTTTCTGGGGCCAACGTCCTGACTTTC,CASSEGRVVSGANVLTF
NA,TRBV4-2,NA,TRBJ1-1,TGTGCCAGCAGCCATCTGACAGAAATGAACACTGAAGCTTTCTTT,CASSHLTEMNTEAFF
NA,TRBV2,NA,TRBJ1-6,TGTGCCAGCGAGGGCAGTGGATCACCCCTCCACTTT,CASEGSGSPLHF
NA,TRBV5-1,NA,TRBJ2-7,TGCGCCAGCAGCTTGGCCCGGGACCAGTCCTACGAGCAGTACTTC,CASSLARDQSYEQYF
few,TRBV7-2,TRBD1,TRBJ1-5,TGTGCCAGCAGCACCCGACAGGGACTCAATCAGCCCCAGCATTTT,CASSTRQGLNQPQHF
NA,TRBV5-4,NA,TRBJ1-4,TGTGCCAGCAGCTTGGCGCCGGGGGGGGCACCTAATGAAAAACTGTTTTTT,CASSLAPGGAPNEKLFF
NA,TRBV5-4,TRBD1,TRBJ2-3,TGTGCCAGCAGCCGGGACAGGGGCACAGATACGCAGTATTTT,CASSRDRGTDTQYF
NA,TRBV5-1,TRBD1,TRBJ1-1,TGCGCCAGCAGCTTGCAGGGGGCGAACACTGAAGCTTTCTTT,CASSLQGANTEAFF
NA,TRBV7-9,NA,TRBJ2-5,TGTGCCAGCAACCCTACGGAGACCCAGTACTTC,CASNPTETQYF
NA,TRBV27,NA,TRBJ1-2,TGTGCCAGCAGTTTTAGGGGTAATGGCTACACCTTC,CASSFRGNGYTF
NA,TRBV5-1,TRBD1,TRBJ2-7,TGCGCCAGCAGCTTGACAGGGGGCTACGAGCAGTACTTC,CASSLTGGYEQYF
NA,TRBV27,NA,TRBJ2-2,TGTGCCAGCCACCGGGCCCTCGACGGGGAGCTGTTTTTT,CASHRALDGELFF
once,TRBV27,TRBD2,TRBJ2-3,TGTGCCAGCAGTGGACTAGCGGGAGCAGATACGCAGTATTTT,CASSGLAGADTQYF
NA,TRBV5-1,TRBD2,TRBJ2-7,TGCGCCAGCGGTGTAGCGGGAACCACCTACGAGCAGTACTTC,CASGVAGTTYEQYF
NA,TRBV5-1,NA,TRBJ2-3,TGCGCCAGCAGCCCCCCCGACGGGGATACGCAGTATTTT,CASSPPDGDTQYF
NA,TRBV7-9,TRBD1,TRBJ2-7,TGTGCCAGCAGCTTAGCTCGGGCGACAGGGAACTCCTACGAGCAGTACTTC,CASSLARATGNSYEQYF
NA,TRBV28,TRBD1,TRBJ2-2,TGTGCCAGCCGGACAGGGGGCGCACAAACCGGGGAGCTGTTTTTT,CASRTGGAQTGELFF
NA,TRBV7-2,NA,TRBJ2-7,TGTGCCAGCAGCTTAGGAGACGTCTCCTACGAGCAGTACTTC,CASSLGDVSYEQYF
NA,TRBV6-5,TRBD2,TRBJ2-4,TGTGCCAGCAGTTCCGCCGGGGGGACAAACATTCAGTACTTC,CASSSAGGTNIQYF
NA,TRBV28,NA,TRBJ2-7,TGTGCCAGCAGTTTCAGTACGAACTCCTACGAGCAGTACTTC,CASSFSTNSYEQYF
NA,TRBV6-6,NA,TRBJ1-2,TGTGCCAGCAGTCTCTTTATTCAGGGAGGAGATGGCTACACCTTC,CASSLFIQGGDGYTF
NA,TRBV9,NA,TRBJ2-2,TGTGCCAGCAGCGTAGGGAGCGCGAACACCGGGGAGCTGTTTTTT,CASSVGSANTGELFF
few,TRBV9,NA,TRBJ1-2,TGTGCCAGCAGCGTAGAGGGACCCATCTATGGCTACACCTTC,CASSVEGPIYGYTF
NA,TRBV30,NA,TRBJ2-1,TGTGCCTGGAGAAGATCCTCCAGCTCCTACAATGAGCAGTTCTTC,CAWRRSSSSYNEQFF